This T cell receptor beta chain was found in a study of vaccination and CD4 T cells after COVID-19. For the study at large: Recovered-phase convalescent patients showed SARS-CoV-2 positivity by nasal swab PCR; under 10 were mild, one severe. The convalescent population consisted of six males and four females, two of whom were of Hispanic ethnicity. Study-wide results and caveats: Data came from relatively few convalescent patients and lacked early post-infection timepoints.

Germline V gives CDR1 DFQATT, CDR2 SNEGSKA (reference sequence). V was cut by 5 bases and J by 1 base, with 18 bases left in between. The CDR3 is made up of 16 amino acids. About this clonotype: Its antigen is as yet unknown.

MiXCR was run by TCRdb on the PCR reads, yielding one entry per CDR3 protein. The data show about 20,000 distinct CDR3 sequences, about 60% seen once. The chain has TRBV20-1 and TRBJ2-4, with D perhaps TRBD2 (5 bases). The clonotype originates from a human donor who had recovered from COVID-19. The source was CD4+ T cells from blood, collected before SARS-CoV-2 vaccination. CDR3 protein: CSAPASGSQAKNIQYF. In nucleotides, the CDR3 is TGCAGTGCTCCCGCGTCGGGGAGTCAGGCCAAAAACATTCAGTACTTC.